The source of this T cell receptor beta chain is a study of blood T cell repertoires in COVID-19. Per the germline V gene, CDR1 is ENHRY and CDR2 is SYGVKD. The CDR3 has 15 amino acids. V shed 0 bases and J shed 7 bases, with 16 bases lying between them. Measured with immunoSEQ multiplex PCR; TCRdb has only the in-frame clones, and not every one. The table has 100,000 to 150,000 clones, less than 75% seen once; the top ten hold approximately 0.86%. This chain uses TRBV10-3 with TRBJ2-7, with a possible D match to TRBD2 (6 bases). The specimen was peripheral blood. This sequence was found in a human donor with acute or convalescent COVID-19. The donor label of this sample is uncertain. The CDR3 protein is CAISESGTPSNEQYV. For the CDR3, the DNA is TGTGCCATCAGTGAGTCGGGGACTCCCTCGAATGAGCAGTACGTC.